This note documents a single T cell receptor beta chain sequence. The record originates from a study of T cell responses to AZD1222 COVID-19 vaccine. V shed 7 bases and J 4 bases; nucleotides not matched to a gene: 15. The germline V gene has CDR1 ENHRY and CDR2 SYGVKD. This CDR3 contains 16 residues. Clones were sequenced by immunoSEQ multiplex PCR, and TCRdb holds only the in-frame ones, with some missing. The table records 150,000 or so clones, 75% to 90% of them present only once. The clonotype comes from an adult in good health. The input for sequencing was peripheral blood, taken on day 0 of AZD1222 vaccination. This rearrangement joins TRBV10-3 to TRBJ1-2; 7 nucleotides agree with TRBD1. CDR3 sequence reads: CAINGFGSGQIYGYTF. CDR3 nucleotide sequence: TGTGCCATCAACGGATTTGGGTCGGGACAGATCTATGGCTACACCTTC.